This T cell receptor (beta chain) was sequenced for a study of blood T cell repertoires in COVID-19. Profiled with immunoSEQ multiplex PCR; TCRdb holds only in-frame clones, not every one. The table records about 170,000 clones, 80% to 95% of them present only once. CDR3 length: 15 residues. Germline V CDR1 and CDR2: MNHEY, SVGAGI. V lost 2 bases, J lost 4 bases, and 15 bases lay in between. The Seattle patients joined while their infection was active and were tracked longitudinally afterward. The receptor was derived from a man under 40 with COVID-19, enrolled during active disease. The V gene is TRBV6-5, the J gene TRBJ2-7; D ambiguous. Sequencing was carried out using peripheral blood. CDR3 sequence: CASSYAPGHSYEQYF. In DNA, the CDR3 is TGTGCCAGCAGTTACGCCCCGGGTCACTCTTACGAGCAGTACTTC.